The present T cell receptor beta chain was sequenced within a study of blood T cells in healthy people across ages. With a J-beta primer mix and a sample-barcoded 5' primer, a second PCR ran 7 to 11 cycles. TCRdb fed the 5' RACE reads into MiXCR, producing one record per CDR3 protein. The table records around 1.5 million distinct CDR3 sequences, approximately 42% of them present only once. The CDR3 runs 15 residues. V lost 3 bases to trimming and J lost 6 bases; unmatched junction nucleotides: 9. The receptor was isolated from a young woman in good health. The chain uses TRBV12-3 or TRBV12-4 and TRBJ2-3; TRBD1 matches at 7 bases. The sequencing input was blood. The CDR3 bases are TGTGCCAGCAGTTTGTCGGACAGGCCAGCCGATACGCAGTATTTT. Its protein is CASSLSDRPADTQYF.